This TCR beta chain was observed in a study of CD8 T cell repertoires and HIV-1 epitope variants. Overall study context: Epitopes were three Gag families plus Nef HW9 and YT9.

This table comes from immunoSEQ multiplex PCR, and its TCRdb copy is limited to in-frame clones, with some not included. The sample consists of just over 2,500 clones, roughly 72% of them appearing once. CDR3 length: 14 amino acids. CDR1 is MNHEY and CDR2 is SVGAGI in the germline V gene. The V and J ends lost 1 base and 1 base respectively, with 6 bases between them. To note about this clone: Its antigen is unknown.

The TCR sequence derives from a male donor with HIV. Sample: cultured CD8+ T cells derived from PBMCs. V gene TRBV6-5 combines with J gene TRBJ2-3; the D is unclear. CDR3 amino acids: CASSYWVRTDTQYF. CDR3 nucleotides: TGTGCCAGCAGTTACTGGGTACGCACAGATACGCAGTATTTT.